This TCR beta chain was sequenced during a study of T cell responses to AZD1222 COVID-19 vaccine. Study-wide findings and caveats: Among the donors, most were white British and more were female, and clonal diversity was possibly underestimated. Baseline seropositivity occurred in only 5 or 6 AZD1222 recipients. The repertoires were collected only after the peak T cell response. Unmutated variant regions reportedly attract nearly half of all spike-specific TCRs.

A note on this clone: What it binds is not known.

Libraries were prepared by immunoSEQ multiplex PCR; TCRdb keeps only in-frame clonotypes and omits some of them. The sample shows 150,000 to 200,000 clones, 87% of them seen only once. The length of the CDR3 is 16 residues. Germline CDR1 is SGHTA and CDR2 is FQGNSA. The junction had 5 bases not matched to a gene; V was cut back by 5 bases and J by 3 bases. This chain links TRBV7-2 with TRBJ2-3; 13 nucleotides align to TRBD2. The material was peripheral blood, obtained 28 days after the second AZD1222 dose. The clonotype was recovered from an adult who received the AZD1222 COVID-19 vaccine. DNA of the CDR3: TGTGCCAGCAGCGGGACTAGCGGGGCGGGGACAGATACGCAGTATTTT. As protein: CASSGTSGAGTDTQYF.